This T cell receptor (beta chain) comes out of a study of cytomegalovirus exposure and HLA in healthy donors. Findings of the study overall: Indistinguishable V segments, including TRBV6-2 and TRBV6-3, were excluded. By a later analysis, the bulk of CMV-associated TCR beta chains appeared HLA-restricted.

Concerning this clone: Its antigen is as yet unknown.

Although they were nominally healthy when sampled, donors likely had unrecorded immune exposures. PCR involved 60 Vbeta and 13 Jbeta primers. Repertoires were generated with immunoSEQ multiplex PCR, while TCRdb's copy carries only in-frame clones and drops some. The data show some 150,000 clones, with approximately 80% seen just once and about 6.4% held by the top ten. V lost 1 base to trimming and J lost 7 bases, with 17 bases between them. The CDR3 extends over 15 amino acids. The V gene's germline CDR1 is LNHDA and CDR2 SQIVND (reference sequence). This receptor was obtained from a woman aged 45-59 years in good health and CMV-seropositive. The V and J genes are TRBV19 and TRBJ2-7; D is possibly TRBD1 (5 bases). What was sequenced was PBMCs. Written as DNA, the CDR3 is TGTGCCAGTAGTATAGGCTCGACAGTATTTGATGAGCAGTACTTC. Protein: CASSIGSTVFDEQYF.